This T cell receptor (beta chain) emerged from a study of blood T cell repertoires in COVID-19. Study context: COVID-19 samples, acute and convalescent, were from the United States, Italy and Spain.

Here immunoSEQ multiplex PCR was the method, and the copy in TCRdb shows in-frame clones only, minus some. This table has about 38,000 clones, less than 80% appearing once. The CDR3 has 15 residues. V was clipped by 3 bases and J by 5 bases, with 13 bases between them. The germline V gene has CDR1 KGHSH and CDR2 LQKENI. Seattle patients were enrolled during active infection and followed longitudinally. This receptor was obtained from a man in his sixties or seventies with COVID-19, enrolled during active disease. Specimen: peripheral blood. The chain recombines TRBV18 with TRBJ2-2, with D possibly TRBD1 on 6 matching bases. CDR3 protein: CASSPSTGTTGELFF. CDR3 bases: TGTGCCAGCTCACCTTCTACAGGGACGACCGGGGAGCTGTTTTTT.